A single sample gave rise to the 20 T cell receptor beta chains below, sequenced in a study of T cells in localized non-small cell lung cancer. This table comes from immunoSEQ multiplex PCR, and its TCRdb copy is limited to in-frame clones, with some not included. Of 35,000 to 45,000 clones listed, roughly 77% were seen once; the top ten hold under 45%. Sequenced material: PBMCs, taken before any cancer treatment. These receptors were obtained from a woman aged 40-70 years with stage II squamous cell lung carcinoma.

The rearrangement uses TRBV6-6 and TRBJ2-5; tentative D call: TRBD2 (6 bases). Deletions cut 6 bases from V and 4 bases from J, with 12 bases between. Germline loops: CDR1 MNHNY, CDR2 SVGAGI (reference sequence). CDR3 size: 13 residues. CDR3 DNA: TGTGCCAGCAGGATACTGGAGGGAGAGACCCAGTACTTC. Its translation is CASRILEGETQYF.

This clone was seen only once. The J gene is TRBJ1-6, the V gene TRBV2; D unclear. Germline values: CDR1 SNHLY, CDR2 FYNNEI. Trimming pared 1 base from V and 6 bases from J, leaving 4 bases between. CDR3 size: 13 residues. The CDR3 bases are TGTGCCAGCAGTGAAGGGGGTAATTCACCCCTCCACTTT. Translated: CASSEGGNSPLHF.

This clone was recorded a few times. The rearrangement joins TRBV6-5 to TRBJ2-5, with TRBD1 as a possible D gene (6 bases). The CDR3 is 15 residues long. V lost 0 bases, J lost 4 bases, and 12 bases lay in between. CDR1 is MNHEY, CDR2 SVGAGI, per germline. The CDR3 DNA follows: TGTGCCAGCAGTTACTCGGGGACAAGATTAGAGACCCAGTACTTC. Translation gives CASSYSGTRLETQYF.

The rearrangement links TRBV7-2 to TRBJ1-5; D perhaps matches TRBD1 (6 bases). The CDR3 extends over 15 amino acids. V lost 4 bases and J lost 4, with 14 bases in between. Germline loops: CDR1 SGHTA, CDR2 FQGNSA. The CDR3 region is CASSSTAGANQPQHF. The CDR3 coding sequence is TGTGCCAGCAGCTCCACCGCGGGGGCAAATCAGCCCCAGCATTTT.

The rearrangement joins TRBV14 to TRBJ2-3, with a tentative D call TRBD1 (5 bases). The CDR3 totals 14 residues. The V and J ends lost 6 bases and 4 bases respectively, with 14 bases between them. Germline V gene data show CDR1 as SGHDN and CDR2 as FVKESK. CDR3 DNA: TGTGCCAGCAGAGCAGGGTCTGGGGCAGATACGCAGTATTTT. This gives the protein CASRAGSGADTQYF.

In its sample, this clone ranks as medium-sized. The chain is built from TRBV10-3 and TRBJ1-1; 12 bases are a match to TRBD1. After removal of 6 bases from V and 2 bases from J, the junction contained 4 bases not matched to a gene. CDR1 and CDR2 from the germline V gene are ENHRY and SYGVKD. The CDR3 covers 15 residues. The CDR3 DNA reads TGTGCCATCAGCCCGGGACAGGGGGCTAACACTGAAGCTTTCTTT. Residues: CAISPGQGANTEAFF.

The V and J genes are TRBV2 and TRBJ1-1; D not resolved. The CDR3 covers 14 residues. In germline, CDR1 is SNHLY, CDR2 FYNNEI. Deletions cut 8 bases from V and 1 base from J, with 14 bases between. CDR3 DNA sequence: TGTGCCAGCTTCTGGGAGGTCTGGAACACTGAAGCTTTCTTT. Translated: CASFWEVWNTEAFF.

The chain recombines TRBV12-5 with TRBJ2-5, with unresolved D. The CDR3 spans 11 residues. The germline V gene encodes CDR1 LGHNT and CDR2 FRNRAP. V dropped 9 bases and J dropped 3 bases, with 8 bases sitting between them. In DNA form, the CDR3 reads TGTGCTAGCGCAAGAGAAGAGACCCAGTACTTC. Translation gives CASAREETQYF. Looking up the rest from reference TRBV12-5 and TRBJ2-5 gives the full variable domain: DARVTQTPRHKVTEMGQEVTMRCQPILGHNTVFWYRQTMMQGLELLAYFRNRAPLDDSGMPKDRFSAEMPDATLATLKIQPSEPRDSAVYFCASAREETQYFGPGTRLLVL.

The chain recombines TRBV7-8 with TRBJ1-2; maybe TRBD1 (5 bases). The V and J ends lost 1 base and 4 bases respectively, with 10 bases between them. CDR1 SGHVS and CDR2 FQNEAQ come from the germline V gene. This CDR3 is built from 14 residues. CDR3 protein: CASSLGGNPYGYTF. The CDR3 DNA reads TGTGCCAGCAGCTTAGGGGGGAACCCCTATGGCTACACCTTC. Together with reference TRBV7-8 and TRBJ1-2, the CDR3 gives the full variable domain: GAGVSQSPRYKVAKRGQDVALRCDPISGHVSLFWYQQALGQGPEFLTYFQNEAQLDKSGLPSDRFFAERPEGSVSTLKIQRTQQEDSAVYLCASSLGGNPYGYTFGSGTRLTVV.

V and J are TRBV5-6 and TRBJ2-3; D is perhaps TRBD1 or TRBD2 (5 bases each). Germline assignment: CDR1 SGHDT and CDR2 YYEEEE. The CDR3 is made up of 15 amino acids. The V and J ends lost 5 bases and 4 bases respectively, with 17 bases between them. This chain's CDR3 is CASRLQGPSADTQYF. The CDR3 DNA follows: TGTGCCAGCAGGTTGCAGGGACCTAGTGCAGATACGCAGTATTTT.

There are a few counts of this clone. This chain links TRBV11-2 with TRBJ2-5; 13 bases are a match to TRBD2. The CDR3 runs 16 residues. The germline V gene has CDR1 SGHAT and CDR2 FQNNGV. With 3 bases clipped from V and 4 bases from J, the junction kept 5 bases outside the gene matches. The CDR3 sequence: CASSFGLAGAPETQYF. In DNA form, the CDR3 reads TGTGCCAGCAGCTTCGGACTAGCGGGGGCCCCAGAGACCCAGTACTTC.

This chain uses TRBV28 with TRBJ1-5; 7 nucleotides agree with TRBD1. This CDR3 has 17 residues. The V gene's germline CDR1 is MDHEN and CDR2 SYDVKM. The J segment lost 8 bases and the V segment lost 1 base, leaving 14 bases of the junction unmatched. CDR3 amino acids: CASSLFPPATGTEPQHF. CDR3 coding DNA: TGTGCCAGCAGTTTATTCCCCCCCGCGACAGGGACGGAGCCCCAGCATTTT.

The chain carries TRBV13 and TRBJ1-5; the D is unclear. Germline CDR1 reads PRHDT; CDR2 reads FYEKMQ (reference sequence). CDR3 length: 12 residues. Deletions cut 1 base from V and 7 bases from J, with 5 bases between. This CDR3 reads CASSLAGQPQHF. In nucleotides, the CDR3 is TGTGCCAGCAGCTTAGCCGGGCAGCCCCAGCATTTT.

The rearrangement uses TRBV19 and TRBJ1-1, with TRBD1 identical over 7 bases. Per germline, CDR1 LNHDA and CDR2 SQIVND (reference sequence). V shed 6 bases, J shed 4 bases, and the junction held 5 bases outside the gene matches. The CDR3 covers 13 residues. The DNA for the CDR3 is TGTGCCAGTAGGGGCAGGGGGGGCACTGAAGCTTTCTTT. It specifies CASRGRGGTEAFF.

By share, this clone counts as medium-sized. This chain joins TRBV19 and TRBJ1-5; D perhaps matches TRBD1 (5 bases). Germline lookup yields CDR1 LNHDA and CDR2 SQIVND (reference sequence). The V and J ends lost 7 bases and 0 bases respectively, with 13 bases between them. The CDR3 is 15 residues long. This CDR3 reads CASNEQANSNQPQHF. In DNA, the CDR3 is TGTGCCAGTAATGAACAGGCCAATAGCAATCAGCCCCAGCATTTT. Full variable domain (rest looked up from reference TRBV19 and TRBJ1-5): DGGITQSPKYLFRKEGQNVTLSCEQNLNHDAMYWYRQDPGQGLRLIYYSQIVNDFQKGDIAEGYSVSREKKESFPLTVTSAQKNPTAFYLCASNEQANSNQPQHFGDGTRLSIL.

The gene calls are TRBV28 and TRBJ2-1, with TRBD2 identical over 10 bases. The CDR3 length is 14 residues. The V and J ends lost 5 bases and 8 bases, in that order; junction bases with no gene match: 6. Looked up from germline, CDR1 is MDHEN and CDR2 is SYDVKM. CDR3 sequence: CASSASGSIHEQFF. Written as DNA, the CDR3 is TGTGCCAGCAGTGCTAGCGGGAGTATCCATGAGCAGTTCTTC.

This clone came up a few times. V usage is TRBV27 and J usage is TRBJ1-5, with 9 bases that match TRBD1. V trimming: 2 bases; J trimming: 6 bases; junction bases outside the gene matches: 8. The CDR3 contains 16 residues. Per germline, CDR1 MNHEY and CDR2 SMNVEV (reference sequence). Here the CDR3 reads CASSLKGTGFGQPQHF. The CDR3 DNA reads as TGTGCCAGCAGTTTAAAGGGGACAGGGTTTGGTCAGCCCCAGCATTTT.

The chain uses TRBV9 and TRBJ1-5, with D unclear. Germline V CDR1 and CDR2: SGDLS, YYNGEE. Trimming pared 3 bases from V and 7 bases from J, leaving 17 bases between. The CDR3 totals 15 residues. This CDR3 reads CASSEGGADGQPQHF. The CDR3 nucleotides read TGTGCCAGCAGCGAGGGAGGTGCGGACGGCCAGCCCCAGCATTTT.

The CDR3 DNA sequence: TGCGCCAGCAGCCAAGCAACACCTAGCTCTGGAAACACCATATATTTT. It yields the protein CASSQATPSSGNTIYF. V usage is TRBV4-3 and J usage is TRBJ1-3; D is undetermined. This CDR3 has 16 residues. Trimming pared 1 base from V and 0 bases from J, leaving 10 bases between. The germline V gene encodes CDR1 LGHNA and CDR2 YSLEER.

The V gene is TRBV10-1, the J gene TRBJ1-2; no reliable D call. V lost 3 bases, J lost 2 bases, and 7 bases lay in between. CDR1 is WNHNN and CDR2 is SYGVQD in the germline V gene (reference sequence). The CDR3 extends over 13 amino acids. The CDR3 region is CASSDRQNYGYTF. In DNA, the CDR3 is TGCGCCAGCAGTGACAGGCAGAACTATGGCTACACCTTC.